The rows below give T cell receptor beta chains drawn from one sample of a study of vaccination effects on CD4 cells after COVID-19. Which antigens these TCRs recognize remains unknown. Clones were sequenced by immunoSEQ multiplex PCR, and TCRdb holds only the in-frame ones, with some missing. Of about 22,000 clones in the sample, around four fifths were seen once. The sample was CD4+ T cells from PBMCs cultured with HCoV-NL63 spike peptides, taken after COVID-19 vaccination. Receptors originate from a human donor who received a COVID-19 vaccine. Both conserved end residues are part of each CDR3. Some rows mark clone size as missing; the rest say once, few, many or name a class of expanded clone.

V	J	size	CDR3
TRBV6-6	TRBJ1-2	-	CASSYSVGGYGYTF
TRBV29-1	TRBJ2-1	-	CSVEPLKFGSYNEQFF
TRBV6-5	TRBJ1-4	-	CASSYSVQGINEKLFF
TRBV6-2/TRBV6-3	TRBJ2-1	-	CASSYGGGASDEQFF
TRBV7-9	TRBJ1-6	few	CASSIEQYNSPLHF
TRBV5-1	TRBJ2-7	-	CASSPGRVFVDEQYF
TRBV25-1	TRBJ2-7	-	CASSEASASISYEQYF
TRBV18	TRBJ1-1	-	CASSPPTQTEAFF
TRBV28	TRBJ2-7	-	CASSTTYEQYF
TRBV7-9	TRBJ2-6	few	CASSFVPPVSGANVLTF
TRBV30	TRBJ1-1	-	CAWSKGSWAEAFF
TRBV15	TRBJ1-5	-	CATSRQNGGQHF
TRBV4-3	TRBJ1-1	-	CASSVGGKVNTEAFF
TRBV3-1/TRBV3-2	TRBJ1-1	-	CASAWGLRSGAFF
TRBV30	TRBJ2-3	-	CAWRVLAPDTQYF
TRBV5-1	TRBJ1-1	-	CASSGDRGYTEAFF
TRBV10-3	TRBJ2-7	few	CAIGTFSYEQYF
TRBV27	TRBJ2-7	-	CASSSHHRGYSYEQYF
TRBV10-3	TRBJ2-5	few	CAISLGGIEETQYF
TRBV3-1/TRBV3-2	TRBJ2-1	-	CASSQDRFRTEQFF
TRBV29-1	TRBJ1-1	-	CSVEDVREAFF
TRBV28	TRBJ2-3	-	CASSSPTAGTQYF
TRBV29-1	TRBJ2-2	-	CSVEEIWGEAGELFF
TRBV3-1/TRBV3-2	TRBJ1-2	-	CASSQDIYGYTF
TRBV6-5	TRBJ2-1	-	CASSSPSNEQFF
TRBV4-1	TRBJ2-4	-	CASSPEPRFWHLAKNIQYF
TRBV12-3/TRBV12-4	TRBJ1-6	few	CASSLSNSPLHF
TRBV3-1/TRBV3-2	TRBJ2-5	-	CASRRQGTETQYF
TRBV7-8	TRBJ2-3	-	CASSRGLFTDTQYF
TRBV5-4	TRBJ2-2	-	CASSRGGVVAGELFF
TRBV28	TRBJ2-7	many	CASSFAGGPYEQYF
TRBV4-2	TRBJ1-2	-	CASSQDSGGRGYTF
TRBV19	TRBJ2-1	-	CASSIRGTGAYNEQFF
TRBV11-2	TRBJ1-4	-	CASSLDRTGVGEKLFF